This T cell receptor (beta chain) was identified in a study of STAT3 mutations in large granular lymphocyte leukemia. Study-wide background: Among longitudinally sequenced T-LGLL patients, roughly half had canonical activating STAT3 mutations detected.

Measured with immunoSEQ multiplex PCR; TCRdb has only the in-frame clones, and not every one. The data contain roughly 29,000 clones, about three quarters of them singletons. This clone came up once. Its cognate antigen is unknown. Whole-study findings and limits: Suggested: STAT3 mutation was not the ancestral event for these clonal expansions. TCR clonotype switching after therapy occurred in about 35% of the 18 patients. Every T-LGLL patient had at least one immunodominant TCRbeta clonotype. Persisting codominant clonotypes may have hidden a small pathogenic clone.

The receptor comes from a woman in her forties or fifties with T-cell large granular lymphocyte leukemia. Some clones in this sample may be carry-over from other donors' samples. Sequenced: peripheral blood mononuclear cells.

The CDR3 reads CASSLGGQGEEQYF. The CDR3 DNA reads TGTGCCAGCAGCTTAGGAGGGCAGGGTGAGGAGCAGTACTTC. The chain is built from TRBV7-2 and TRBJ2-7; TRBD1 or TRBD2 may be the D gene (5 bases each). The CDR3 is made up of 14 amino acids. Germline V gene lookup returns CDR1 SGHTA and CDR2 FQGNSA. The V end was cut by 1 base, the J end by 7 bases, with 14 bases between.